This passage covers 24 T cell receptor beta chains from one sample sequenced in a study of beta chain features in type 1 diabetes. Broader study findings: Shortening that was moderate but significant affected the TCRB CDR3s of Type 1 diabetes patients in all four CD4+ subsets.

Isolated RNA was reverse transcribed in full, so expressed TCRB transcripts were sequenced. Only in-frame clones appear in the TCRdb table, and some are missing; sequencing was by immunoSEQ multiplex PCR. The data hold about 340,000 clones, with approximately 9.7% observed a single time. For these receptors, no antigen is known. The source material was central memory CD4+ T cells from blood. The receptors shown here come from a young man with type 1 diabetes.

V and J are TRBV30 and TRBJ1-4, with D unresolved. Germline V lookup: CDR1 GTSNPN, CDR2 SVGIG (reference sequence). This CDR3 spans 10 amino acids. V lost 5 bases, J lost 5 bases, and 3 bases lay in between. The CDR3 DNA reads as TGTGCCTGGGCCAATGAAAAACTGTTTTTT. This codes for CAWANEKLFF. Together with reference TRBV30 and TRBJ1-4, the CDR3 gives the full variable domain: SQTIHQWPATLVQPVGSPLSLECTVEGTSNPNLYWYRQAAGRGLQLLFYSVGIGQISSEVPQNLSASRPQDRQFILSSKKLLLSDSGFYLCAWANEKLFFGSGTQLSVL.

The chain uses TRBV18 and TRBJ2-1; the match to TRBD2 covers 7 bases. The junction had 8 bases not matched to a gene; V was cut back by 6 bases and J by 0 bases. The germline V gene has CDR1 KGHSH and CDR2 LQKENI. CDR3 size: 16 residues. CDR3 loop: CASSTNGGSSYNEQFF. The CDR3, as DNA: TGTGCCAGCTCCACCAACGGGGGGAGCTCCTACAATGAGCAGTTCTTC.

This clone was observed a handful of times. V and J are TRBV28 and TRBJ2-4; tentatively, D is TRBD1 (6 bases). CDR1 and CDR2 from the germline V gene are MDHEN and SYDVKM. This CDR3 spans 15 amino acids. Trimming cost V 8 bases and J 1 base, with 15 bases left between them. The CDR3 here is CASGQFVGAKNIQYF. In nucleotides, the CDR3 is TGTGCCAGCGGACAGTTCGTCGGGGCCAAAAACATTCAGTACTTC.

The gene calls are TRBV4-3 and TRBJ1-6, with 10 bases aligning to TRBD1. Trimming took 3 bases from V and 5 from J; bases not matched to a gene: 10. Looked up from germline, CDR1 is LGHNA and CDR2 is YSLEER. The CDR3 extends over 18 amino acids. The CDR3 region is CASSQPPAGQGNNSPLHF. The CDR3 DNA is TGCGCCAGCAGCCAGCCTCCAGCGGGACAGGGGAATAATTCACCCCTCCACTTT.

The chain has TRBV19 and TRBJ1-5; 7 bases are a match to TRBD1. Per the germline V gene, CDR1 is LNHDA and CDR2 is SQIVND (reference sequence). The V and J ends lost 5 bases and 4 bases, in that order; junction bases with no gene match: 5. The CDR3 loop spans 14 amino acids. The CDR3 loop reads CASSQGGKNQPQHF. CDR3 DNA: TGTGCCAGTAGTCAAGGGGGCAAGAATCAGCCCCAGCATTTT.

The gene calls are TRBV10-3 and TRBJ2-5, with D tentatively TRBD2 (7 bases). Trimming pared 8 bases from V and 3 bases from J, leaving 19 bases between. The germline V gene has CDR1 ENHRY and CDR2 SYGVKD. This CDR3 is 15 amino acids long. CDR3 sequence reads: CAIGEGRGEKETQYF. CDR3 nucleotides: TGTGCCATCGGGGAGGGAAGGGGGGAAAAAGAGACCCAGTACTTC.

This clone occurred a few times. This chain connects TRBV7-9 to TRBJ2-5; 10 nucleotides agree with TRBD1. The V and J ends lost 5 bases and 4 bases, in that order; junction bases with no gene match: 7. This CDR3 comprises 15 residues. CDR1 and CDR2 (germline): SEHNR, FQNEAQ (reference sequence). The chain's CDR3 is CASSPRQGARETQYF. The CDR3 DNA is TGTGCCAGCAGCCCCAGACAGGGGGCGCGAGAGACCCAGTACTTC. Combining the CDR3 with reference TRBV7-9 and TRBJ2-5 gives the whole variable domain DTGVSQNPRHKITKRGQNVTFRCDPISEHNRLYWYRQTLGQGPEFLTYFQNEAQLEKSRLLSDRFSAERPKGSFSTLEIQRTEQGDSAMYLCASSPRQGARETQYFGPGTRLLVL.

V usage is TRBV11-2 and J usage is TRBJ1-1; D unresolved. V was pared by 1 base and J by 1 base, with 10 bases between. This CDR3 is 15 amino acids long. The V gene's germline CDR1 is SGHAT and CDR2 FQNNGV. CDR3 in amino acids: CASSLGYSTNTEAFF. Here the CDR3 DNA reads TGTGCCAGCAGCTTAGGGTATAGCACGAACACTGAAGCTTTCTTT.

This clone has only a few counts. The CDR3 spells CASSLAGEAHEQFF. The CDR3 region has the DNA TGTGCCAGTAGTCTAGCGGGGGAGGCCCATGAGCAGTTCTTC. The J gene is TRBJ2-1, the V gene TRBV19; TRBD2 matches 10 bases. Germline trimming cut 5 bases from V and 8 bases from J; bases unmatched to any gene: 6. The CDR3 extends over 14 amino acids. Germline V lookup: CDR1 LNHDA, CDR2 SQIVND (reference sequence).

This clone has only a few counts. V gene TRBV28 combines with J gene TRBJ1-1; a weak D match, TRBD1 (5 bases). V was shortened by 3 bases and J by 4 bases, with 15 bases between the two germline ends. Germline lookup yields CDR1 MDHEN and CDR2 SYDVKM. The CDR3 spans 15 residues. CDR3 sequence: CASSFSLDSVTEAFF. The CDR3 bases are TGTGCCAGCAGTTTCTCCCTTGACAGTGTCACTGAAGCTTTCTTT. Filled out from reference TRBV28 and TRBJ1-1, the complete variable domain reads DVKVTQSSRYLVKRTGEKVFLECVQDMDHENMFWYRQDPGLGLRLIYFSYDVKMKEKGDIPEGYSVSREKKERFSLILESASTNQTSMYLCASSFSLDSVTEAFFGQGTRLTVV.

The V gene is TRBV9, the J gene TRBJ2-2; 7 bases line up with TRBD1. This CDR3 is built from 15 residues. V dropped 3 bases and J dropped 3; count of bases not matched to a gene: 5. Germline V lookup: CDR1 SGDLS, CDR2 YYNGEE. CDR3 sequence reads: CASSEGAGDTGELFF. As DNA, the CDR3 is TGTGCCAGCAGCGAGGGGGCAGGGGACACCGGGGAGCTGTTTTTT.

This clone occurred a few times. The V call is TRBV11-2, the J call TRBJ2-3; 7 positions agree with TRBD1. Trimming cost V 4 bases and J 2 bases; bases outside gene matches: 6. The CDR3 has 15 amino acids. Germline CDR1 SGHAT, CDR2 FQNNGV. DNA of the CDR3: TGTGCCAGCAGCTCGAGGACAGGTCCCACAGATACGCAGTATTTT. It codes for CASSSRTGPTDTQYF.

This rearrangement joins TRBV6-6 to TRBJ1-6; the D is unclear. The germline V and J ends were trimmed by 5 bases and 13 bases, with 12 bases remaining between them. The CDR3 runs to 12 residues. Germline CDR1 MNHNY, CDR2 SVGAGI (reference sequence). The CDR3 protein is CASSPQEPPLHF. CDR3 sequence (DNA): TGTGCCAGCAGTCCCCAGGAACCCCCCCTCCACTTT.

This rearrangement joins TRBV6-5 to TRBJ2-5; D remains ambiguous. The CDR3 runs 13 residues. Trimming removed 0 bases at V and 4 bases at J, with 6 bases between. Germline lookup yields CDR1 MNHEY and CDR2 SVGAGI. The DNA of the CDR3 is TGTGCCAGCAGTTACTCGAAGGGAGAGACCCAGTACTTC. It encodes CASSYSKGETQYF.

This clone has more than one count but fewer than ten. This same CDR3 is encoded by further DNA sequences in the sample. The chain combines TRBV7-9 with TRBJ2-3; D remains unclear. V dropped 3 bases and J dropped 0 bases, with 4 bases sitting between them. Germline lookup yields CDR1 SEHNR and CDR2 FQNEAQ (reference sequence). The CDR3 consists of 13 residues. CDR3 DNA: TGTGCCAGCAGCTTCCCTAGCACAGATACGCAGTATTTT. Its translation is CASSFPSTDTQYF.

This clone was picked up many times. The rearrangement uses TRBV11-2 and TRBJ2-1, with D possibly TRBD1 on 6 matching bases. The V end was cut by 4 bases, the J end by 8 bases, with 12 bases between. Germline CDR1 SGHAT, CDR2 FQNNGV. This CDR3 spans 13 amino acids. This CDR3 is CASSSYRVHEQFF. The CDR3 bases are TGTGCCAGCAGCTCCTACAGGGTTCATGAGCAGTTCTTC.

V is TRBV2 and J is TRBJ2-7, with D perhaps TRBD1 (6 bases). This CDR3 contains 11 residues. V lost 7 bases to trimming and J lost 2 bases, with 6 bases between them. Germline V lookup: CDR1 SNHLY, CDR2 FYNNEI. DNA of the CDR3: TGTGCCAGCAAGGGGGCCTACGAGCAGTACTTC. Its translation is CASKGAYEQYF. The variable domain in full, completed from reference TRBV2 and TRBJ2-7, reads EPEVTQTPSHQVTQMGQEVILRCVPISNHLYFYWYRQILGQKVEFLVSFYNNEISEKSEIFDDQFSVERPDGSNFTLKIRSTKLEDSAMYFCASKGAYEQYFGPGTRLTVT.

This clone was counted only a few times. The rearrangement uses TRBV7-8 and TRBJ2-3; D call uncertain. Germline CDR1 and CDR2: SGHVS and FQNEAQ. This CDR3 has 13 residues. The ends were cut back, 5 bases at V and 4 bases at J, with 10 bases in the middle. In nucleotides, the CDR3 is TGTGCCAGCAGCCGAGTCCGCGCAGATACGCAGTATTTT. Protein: CASSRVRADTQYF.

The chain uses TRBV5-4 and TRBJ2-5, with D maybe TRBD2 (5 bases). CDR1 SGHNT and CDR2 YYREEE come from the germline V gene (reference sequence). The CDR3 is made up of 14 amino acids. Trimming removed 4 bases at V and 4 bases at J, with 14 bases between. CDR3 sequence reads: CASSLRTYPETQYF. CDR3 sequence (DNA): TGTGCCAGCAGCCTTAGGACTTATCCAGAGACCCAGTACTTC.

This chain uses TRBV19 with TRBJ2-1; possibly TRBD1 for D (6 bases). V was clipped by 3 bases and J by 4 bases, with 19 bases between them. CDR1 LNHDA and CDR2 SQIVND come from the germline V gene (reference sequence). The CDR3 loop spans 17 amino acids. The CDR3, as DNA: TGTGCCAGTAGTATTCGACATTGGACAGAGATTTACAATGAGCAGTTCTTC. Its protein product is CASSIRHWTEIYNEQFF.

Here the CDR3 DNA reads TGCAGCCTAGGGGGAGGGGCGGCGTCGGAGACCCAGTACTTC. Its translation: CSLGGGAASETQYF. The V and J genes are TRBV29-1 and TRBJ2-5; D perhaps matches TRBD2 (7 bases). The germline V and J ends were trimmed by 8 bases and 5 bases, with 21 bases remaining between them. The CDR3 is 14 amino acids. The germline V gene encodes CDR1 SQVTM and CDR2 ANQGSEA.

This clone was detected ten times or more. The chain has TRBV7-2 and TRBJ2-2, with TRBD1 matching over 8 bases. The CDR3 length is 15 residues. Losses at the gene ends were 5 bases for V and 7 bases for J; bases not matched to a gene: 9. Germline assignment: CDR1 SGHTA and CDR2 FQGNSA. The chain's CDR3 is CASSIRQGSVGELFF. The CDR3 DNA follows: TGTGCCAGCAGCATCAGACAGGGGAGCGTCGGGGAGCTGTTTTTT.

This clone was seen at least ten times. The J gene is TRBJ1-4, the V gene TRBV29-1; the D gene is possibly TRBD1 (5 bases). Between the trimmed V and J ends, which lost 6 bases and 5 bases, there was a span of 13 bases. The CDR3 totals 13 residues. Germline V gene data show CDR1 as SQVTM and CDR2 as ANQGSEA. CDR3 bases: TGCAGCGTGAGGGGATTGGGGAATGAAAAACTGTTTTTT. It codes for CSVRGLGNEKLFF.

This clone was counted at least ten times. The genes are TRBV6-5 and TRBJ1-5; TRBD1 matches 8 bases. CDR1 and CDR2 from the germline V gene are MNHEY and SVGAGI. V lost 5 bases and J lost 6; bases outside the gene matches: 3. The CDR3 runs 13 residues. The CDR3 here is CASSLDRAQPQHF. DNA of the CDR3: TGTGCCAGCAGTCTGGACAGGGCTCAGCCCCAGCATTTT.